The 23 T cell receptor beta chains given below trace back to one sample, sequenced in a study of blood T cell repertoires in COVID-19 (dated by TCRdb to about 2020). Library preparation used the immunoSEQ multiplex PCR assay. Entries here come from immuneACCESS through TCRdb and include only in-frame sequences with V and J called. Some clones fail to appear in such tables; in the studies checked, an unresolved V gene covers under half of the shortfall, and the cause of the remainder is unknown. The sample data list under 150,000 clones, and roughly 79% of these were observed just once. Approximately 8.4% of the sample is taken by the ten largest. Sequences were obtained from peripheral blood. All receptors come from a human donor with acute or convalescent COVID-19. The donor label of this sample is uncertain.

This clone was seen a few times. The chain couples TRBV19 to TRBJ1-2; TRBD1 aligns across 10 bases. Germline V gene lookup returns CDR1 LNHDA and CDR2 SQIVND (reference sequence). Losses at the gene ends were 5 bases for V and 4 bases for J; bases not matched to a gene: 4. CDR3 length equals 14 residues. The CDR3 loop is CASSQDRGGYGYTF. DNA of the CDR3: TGTGCCAGTAGTCAGGACAGGGGGGGCTATGGCTACACCTTC.

This clone is a singleton in its sample. The rearrangement uses TRBV3-1 (or the pseudogene TRBV3-2) and TRBJ1-2; D gene uncertain. Germline CDR1 and CDR2: LGHDT and YNNKEL (reference sequence). Between the trimmed V and J ends, which lost 6 bases and 8 bases, there was a span of 16 bases. The CDR3 totals 13 residues. As DNA, the CDR3 is TGTGCCAGCAGTCCTACTAGTACGGAGGGCTACACCTTC. This codes for CASSPTSTEGYTF.

The V call is TRBV7-2, the J call TRBJ2-1; a possible D gene is TRBD2 (7 bases). Germline V gene sequence: CDR1 SGHTA, CDR2 FQGNSA. Trimming took 3 bases from V and 6 from J, leaving 15 bases between them. This CDR3 is built from 15 residues. CDR3 residues: CASSLDAGALNEQFF. The CDR3 DNA follows: TGTGCCAGCAGCTTGGATGCGGGGGCCCTCAATGAGCAGTTCTTC.

As DNA, the CDR3 is TGCGCCAGCAGCCAAGAACCGGGGGGGGATAGCAAGCAGTTCTTC. Translated: CASSQEPGGDSKQFF. J is TRBJ2-1 and V is TRBV4-1; 8 positions agree with TRBD2. The CDR3 totals 15 residues. The germline V gene encodes CDR1 MGHRA and CDR2 YSYEKL. V lost 0 bases to trimming and J lost 11 bases; unmatched junction nucleotides: 9.

The chain joins TRBV30 to TRBJ1-2; D is uncertain. Trimming shortened V by 2 bases and J by 8 bases, and 12 bases separated the two germline ends. This CDR3 has 12 amino acids. The germline V gene encodes CDR1 GTSNPN and CDR2 SVGIG (reference sequence). As DNA, the CDR3 is TGTGCCTGGAGTCTCGGAGGAGACGGCTACACCTTC. Encoded protein: CAWSLGGDGYTF.

This sequence joins TRBV10-3 and TRBJ2-7; 7 positions agree with TRBD2. After removal of 7 bases from V and 3 bases from J, the junction contained 6 bases not matched to a gene. CDR3 length: 13 amino acids. Looked up from germline, CDR1 is ENHRY and CDR2 is SYGVKD. The CDR3 DNA reads as TGTGCCATCAAAAGCGGGGACCTCTACGAGCAGTACTTC. Translating it yields CAIKSGDLYEQYF.

V gene TRBV7-9 combines with J gene TRBJ2-3, with 14 positions matching TRBD2. Germline V gene sequence: CDR1 SEHNR, CDR2 FQNEAQ (reference sequence). The CDR3 spans 16 residues. Trimming took 5 bases from V and 4 from J; bases not matched to a gene: 5. The DNA for the CDR3 is TGTGCCAGCAGCGCCCTGACTAGCGGGGGGGCAGATACGCAGTATTTT. This translates into CASSALTSGGADTQYF.

The rearrangement uses TRBV11-2 and TRBJ2-1; the D gene is possibly TRBD1 (5 bases). Germline-derived CDR1 and CDR2 are SGHAT and FQNNGV. The CDR3 loop spans 15 amino acids. Trimming left V 4 bases short and J 0 bases short, with 10 bases between. CDR3 DNA sequence: TGTGCCAGCAGCTCGCCCGACAGCTCCTACAATGAGCAGTTCTTC. Its translation is CASSSPDSSYNEQFF.

V usage is TRBV19 and J usage is TRBJ1-5; 7 positions match TRBD1. This CDR3 region has 15 residues. V was clipped by 5 bases and J by 0 bases; unmatched bases: 4. The germline gives CDR1 LNHDA, CDR2 SQIVND (reference sequence). The CDR3 nucleotides are TGTGCCAGTAGTGCCAGGGGGTCTAGCAATCAGCCCCAGCATTTT. Residues: CASSARGSSNQPQHF.

The CDR3 loop is CASSGKGQGNYGYTF. The CDR3 DNA follows: TGTGCCAGCAGCGGTAAGGGACAGGGAAACTATGGCTACACCTTC. The chain couples TRBV5-4 to TRBJ1-2, with 9 bases that match TRBD1. The CDR3 extends over 15 amino acids. Germline CDR1 SGHNT, CDR2 YYREEE (reference sequence). The junction had 6 bases not matched to a gene; V was cut back by 4 bases and J by 2 bases.

J is TRBJ1-4 and V is TRBV30; TRBD1 is a possible D gene (6 bases). The length of the CDR3 is 14 residues. The germline V and J ends were trimmed by 0 bases and 5 bases, with 10 bases remaining between them. CDR1 and CDR2 (germline): GTSNPN, SVGIG (reference sequence). CDR3 coding DNA: TGTGCCTGGAGTGTAAGGCAGGGGAATGAAAAACTGTTTTTT. Protein product: CAWSVRQGNEKLFF.

The chain joins TRBV7-9 to TRBJ2-7; D is possibly TRBD2 (7 bases). The CDR3 consists of 13 residues. The V end lost 5 bases, the J end lost 6 bases, and 14 bases lay between the germline ends. Germline lookup yields CDR1 SEHNR and CDR2 FQNEAQ (reference sequence). The DNA of the CDR3 is TGTGCCAGCAGCCCCGAGGGGGGGCGCGAGCAGTACTTC. This codes for CASSPEGGREQYF.

The chain carries TRBV2 and TRBJ2-2, with D maybe TRBD1 (6 bases). The V and J ends lost 3 bases and 6 bases respectively, with 14 bases between them. The CDR3 is made up of 15 amino acids. In germline, CDR1 is SNHLY, CDR2 FYNNEI. The CDR3 DNA reads as TGTGCCAGCAGTGAGGTCGCAGGGGTAGCCGGGGAGCTGTTTTTT. This gives the protein CASSEVAGVAGELFF.

The V gene is TRBV19, the J gene TRBJ1-2; D possibly corresponds to TRBD1 (5 bases). In germline, CDR1 is LNHDA, CDR2 SQIVND (reference sequence). The germline V and J ends were trimmed by 1 base and 5 bases, with 11 bases remaining between them. The CDR3 covers 14 residues. Here the CDR3 reads CASSIGTGAYGYTF. The CDR3 DNA is TGTGCCAGTAGTATAGGAACAGGAGCTTATGGCTACACCTTC.

The rearrangement uses TRBV6-5 and TRBJ1-6; D ambiguous. The germline V gene encodes CDR1 MNHEY and CDR2 SVGAGI. V lost 4 bases and J 3 bases, leaving 10 bases between the germline ends. The CDR3 consists of 15 residues. The CDR3 sequence: CASSFVRDYNSPLHF. The CDR3, as DNA: TGTGCCAGCAGTTTTGTGAGAGACTATAATTCACCCCTCCACTTT.

This clone is a singleton in its sample. The gene calls are TRBV4-1 and TRBJ2-4; 8 positions agree with TRBD2. Germline-derived CDR1 and CDR2 are MGHRA and YSYEKL. After removal of 0 bases from V and 0 bases from J, the junction contained 4 bases not matched to a gene. This CDR3 is 17 amino acids long. CDR3 DNA: TGCGCCAGCAGCCAAGATAGCGGGACCCAAGCCAAAAACATTCAGTACTTC. Its protein product is CASSQDSGTQAKNIQYF.

This sequence joins TRBV4-1 and TRBJ1-1, with unresolved D. The germline V and J ends were trimmed by 2 bases and 5 bases, with 6 bases remaining between them. This CDR3 has 12 amino acids. Germline-derived CDR1 and CDR2 are MGHRA and YSYEKL. CDR3 sequence: CASSQTGTEAFF. CDR3 nucleotides: TGCGCCAGCAGCCAAACGGGGACTGAAGCTTTCTTT.

The V gene is TRBV2, the J gene TRBJ1-2; D is perhaps TRBD1 (6 bases). The germline V and J ends were trimmed by 7 bases and 4 bases, with 16 bases remaining between them. CDR3 length: 14 amino acids. Germline V gene lookup returns CDR1 SNHLY and CDR2 FYNNEI. DNA of the CDR3: TGTGCCAGCACTCGACAGGTGTCGGGCTATGGCTACACCTTC. Its translation: CASTRQVSGYGYTF.

The chain couples TRBV7-2 to TRBJ1-6; TRBD1 is a possible D gene (5 bases). Germline values: CDR1 SGHTA, CDR2 FQGNSA. This CDR3 contains 15 residues. V was shortened by 3 bases and J by 5 bases, with 11 bases between the two germline ends. The CDR3, as DNA: TGTGCCAGCAGCTTTCAGCAGGGAAATAATTCACCCCTCCACTTT. Translated: CASSFQQGNNSPLHF.

This chain uses TRBV11-2 with TRBJ1-5; D not certain. This CDR3 contains 13 residues. The germline V gene encodes CDR1 SGHAT and CDR2 FQNNGV. V shed 1 base and J shed 7 bases, with 8 bases lying between them. The CDR3 here is CASSLGRWQPQHF. For the CDR3, the DNA is TGTGCCAGCAGCTTAGGGAGGTGGCAGCCCCAGCATTTT.

This clone was observed once. This chain joins TRBV7-2 and TRBJ1-6; unclear D gene. V was cut by 2 bases and J by 3 bases, with 17 bases left in between. Per germline, CDR1 SGHTA and CDR2 FQGNSA. The CDR3 totals 18 residues. The CDR3: CASSLKVAGVNYNSPLHF. The CDR3 nucleotides read TGTGCCAGCAGCTTAAAGGTCGCAGGTGTTAACTATAATTCACCCCTCCACTTT. The full variable domain, its missing parts supplied by reference TRBV7-2 and TRBJ1-6, is GAGVSQSPSNKVTEKGKDVELRCDPISGHTALYWYRQSLGQGLEFLIYFQGNSAPDKSGLPSDRFSAERTGGSVSTLTIQRTQQEDSAVYLCASSLKVAGVNYNSPLHFGNGTRLTVT.

CDR3 sequence (DNA): TGTGCCAGCAGTCAGTACGTGGGACAGGTCAATCAGCCCCAGCATTTT. Translating gives CASSQYVGQVNQPQHF. The chain is built from TRBV27 and TRBJ1-5, with 8 bases matching TRBD1. This CDR3 spans 16 amino acids. Germline loops: CDR1 MNHEY, CDR2 SMNVEV (reference sequence). With V trimmed by 5 bases and J by 3 bases, 9 bases remained unmatched.

V gene TRBV18 combines with J gene TRBJ1-5, with 7 bases aligning to TRBD1. The germline V gene encodes CDR1 KGHSH and CDR2 LQKENI. V lost 6 bases to trimming and J lost 5 bases; unmatched junction nucleotides: 10. The CDR3 has 15 amino acids. The DNA of the CDR3 is TGTGCCAGCTCGGGGGCTAACAGGGGAGATCAGCCCCAGCATTTT. Its translation is CASSGANRGDQPQHF.